This T cell receptor beta chain was documented in a study of T-cell reconstitution after alpha-beta-depleted transplantation in children (dated by TCRdb to about 2016). A note on the overall study: The study quantitatively tracked T-cell immune reconstitution after TCRalphabeta/CD19-depleted allogeneic hematopoietic cell transplantation in children using TCR repertoire profiling. Overall study outcomes, separate from this receptor: The frequencies of hyperexpanded clones fell over the following months, and after one year, T-cell counts and TCRbeta diversity were mostly attributed to newly produced T cells. In some patients, the high TCRbeta diversity seen at day 60 was put down to recipient T cells and intrathymic progenitors that had survived conditioning. About two months after transplant, the apparently early recovery of alphabetaT-cell counts reportedly depended on just several hundred clones that had expanded rapidly and came from non-depleted graft cells.

For CDR1 and CDR2, the germline V gene lists SGDLS and YYNGEE. Its CDR3 holds 12 amino acids, cysteine through phenylalanine. The sequence is cut down to CDR3 DNA, 36 bases in frame from base 1. Between the V and J ends, shortened by 4 bases and 8 bases respectively, the junction contains 10 bases. This clonotype came up many times. This receptor's antigen is unknown. Base qualities are not provided; no much larger clone lies one nucleotide away. Per the publication, the treatment or condition label means: allogeneic hematopoietic cell transplantation with graft depleted of TCRalphabeta T cells and CD19 B cells. Transplant recipients were children who received TCRalphabeta/CD19-depleted allogeneic hematopoietic cell grafts. The library was built by means of PCR. The sample was run on an Illumina HiSeq 2500. TCR library preparation used molecular barcoding, with unique molecular identifiers applied to normalize quantification of the TCRbeta repertoire. TCRdb took the public reads, trimmed them with fastp at Q25, ran MiXCR for clone calling and kept in-frame beta chains. A single entry per CDR3 protein holds the most common genes and DNA from its merged rows. In this sample the table shows some 200,000 distinct CDR3 sequences, roughly 6% of which occur a single time. The ten largest clonotypes hold around 4.4% of the sample.

The V and J segments used are TRBV9 and TRBJ2-4; the D gene could be TRBD1 or TRBD2, each one agreeing over 5 bases. This clonotype was obtained from a girl younger than two with combined immunodeficiency, due to receive a stem cell transplant. This specimen consisted of PBMCs, obtained before TCRalphabeta/CD19-depleted stem cell transplant. The DNA reads TGTGCCAGCAGCATACTGGGGGACATTCAGTACTTC. It translates to CASSILGDIQYF.